This section outlines one T cell receptor beta chain sequence together with its context. Its antigen has not been determined. Qualities for individual bases were not recorded, and no much larger clone is one base off. Looking up the germline V gene (reference sequence) yields CDR1 SEHNR and CDR2 FQNEAQ. Measured from the cysteine to the phenylalanine, the CDR3 is 15 residues long. CDR3 DNA is the only sequence kept; it has 45 bases, read in frame from the first base. The germline ends are 15 bases apart after V is trimmed by 5 bases and J by 7 bases. This record belongs to a study of blood T cell repertoires in COVID-19 (dated by TCRdb to 2018 to 2021). About the study as a whole: The collaborator samples originated in the United States, Italy and Spain and spanned the acute and convalescent phases of COVID-19. The prospective study material was composed of cDNA or gDNA derived from T cells, B-cell-depleted T cells, or PBMCs. The dataset comprised deeply sampled blood TCRbeta repertoires from subjects exposed to, actively infected with, or recovered from COVID-19. The repertoires were released in a freely available public database intended as a resource for research on the immune response to SARS-CoV-2. The samples were drawn from the first 160 participants of the ongoing ImmuneRACE study and from over 950 subjects provided by 6 global collaborators. Nearly every sample came with metadata listing a de-identified subject ID, COVID-19 status, age in years and sex. HLA class I and class II types, where available, came from metadata supplied by the sample provider rather than from assay-based typing.

Results the study describes overall, beyond this receptor: The amount of clinical and demographic metadata varied by source and participant and was provided uncurated.

The immunoSEQ Assay, a bias-controlled multiplex PCR, was used to amplify TCRbeta CDR3 regions from genomic DNA. For the original study's pipeline: Within the assay, amplification of reference gene primers was used to estimate how many nucleated cells each sample contained. To quantify the absolute abundance of each unique TCRbeta CDR3 rearrangement, sequence reads were collapsed and filtered. For each sample, productive Simpson clonality was calculated by taking the square root of Simpson's diversity index across productive rearrangements. TCRdb re-hosts the immuneACCESS table, in-frame sequences only. Its copies lack some clones; in the studies checked, an unresolved V gene accounts for under half of them, and the cause for the rest is not known. Clone size and V and J calls were adopted from that table, with D and trimming inferred from the DNA. The sample table holds a few hundred thousand clones, of which about nine tenths were seen once. Clones ranked in the top ten supply about 4.5% of the sample.

Whole blood was collected in K2EDTA tubes by collaborating institutions according to the institutions' own protocols. Collaborator samples were shipped for TCRbeta analysis as frozen whole blood, isolated PBMCs, or DNA extracted from either sample type. Sequencing was done on a sample of peripheral blood. The chain uses TRBV7-9 and TRBJ1-6, and the D gene may be TRBD1, 5 bases matching. The sequence derives from a man aged 45-60 years with acute or convalescent COVID-19. The CDR3 reads as follows: CASSPQGVKNSPLHF. The bases read TGTGCCAGCAGCCCCCAGGGTGTAAAGAATTCACCCCTCCACTTT.